This T cell receptor (beta chain) was sequenced in a study of T cells in Graves' hyperthyroidism and ophthalmopathy. Across the study: Any treatment followed the collection of peripheral blood at initial diagnosis. Regarding the study as a whole: Among clonotypes expanded in thyroid above 0.001, most were also found in blood.

In germline, CDR1 is LGHDT, CDR2 YNNKEL (reference sequence). The CDR3 runs 12 residues. V lost 9 bases, J lost 7 bases, and 15 bases lay in between. Template material for amplifying TCR beta CDR3 regions consisted of RNA transcripts. An initial round of RT-PCR targeting the TCR CDR3 relied on the HTBI primer set. TCRdb re-called the multiplex PCR reads with MiXCR, one entry per CDR3 protein. The sample holds over 700,000 distinct CDR3 sequences, under 45% seen once. Disease duration under 2 months; hyperthyroidism patients were aged 18 to 65. This clonotype was counted between two and nine times. Its antigen is unidentified.

The chain is built from TRBV3-1 and TRBJ1-2; possibly TRBD1 for D (6 bases). The sample consisted of blood. This TCR came from a woman aged 40 to 50 with Graves' hyperthyroidism. The CDR3 loop reads CASKQGRGGYTF. The CDR3 coding sequence is TGTGCCAGTAAACAGGGTCGTGGTGGCTACACCTTC.